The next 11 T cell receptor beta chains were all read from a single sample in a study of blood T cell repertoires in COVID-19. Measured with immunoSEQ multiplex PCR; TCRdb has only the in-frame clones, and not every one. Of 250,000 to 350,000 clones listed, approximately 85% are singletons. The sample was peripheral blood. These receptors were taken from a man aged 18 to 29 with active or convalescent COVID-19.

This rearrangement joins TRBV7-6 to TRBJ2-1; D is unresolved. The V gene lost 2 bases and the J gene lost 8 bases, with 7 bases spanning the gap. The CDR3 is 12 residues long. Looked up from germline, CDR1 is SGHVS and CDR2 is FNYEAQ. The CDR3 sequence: CASSLREHEQFF. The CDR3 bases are TGTGCCAGCAGCTTAAGAGAACATGAGCAGTTCTTC. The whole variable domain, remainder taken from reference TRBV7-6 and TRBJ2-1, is GAGVSQSPRYKVTKRGQDVALRCDPISGHVSLYWYRQALGQGPEFLTYFNYEAQQDKSGLPNDRFSAERPEGSISTLTIQRTEQRDSAMYRCASSLREHEQFFGPGTRLTVL.

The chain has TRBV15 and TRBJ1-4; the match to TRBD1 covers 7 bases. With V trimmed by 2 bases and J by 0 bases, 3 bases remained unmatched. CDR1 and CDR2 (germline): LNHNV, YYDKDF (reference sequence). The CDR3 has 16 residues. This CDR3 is CATSRSGQATNEKLFF. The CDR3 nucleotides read TGTGCCACCAGCAGATCTGGACAGGCAACTAATGAAAAACTGTTTTTT.

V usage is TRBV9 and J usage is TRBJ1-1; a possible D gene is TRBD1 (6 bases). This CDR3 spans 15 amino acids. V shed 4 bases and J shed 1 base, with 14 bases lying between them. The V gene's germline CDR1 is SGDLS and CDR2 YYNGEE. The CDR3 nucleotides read TGTGCCAGCAGCCGGGGGGGCAGGGCGAACACTGAAGCTTTCTTT. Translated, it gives CASSRGGRANTEAFF.

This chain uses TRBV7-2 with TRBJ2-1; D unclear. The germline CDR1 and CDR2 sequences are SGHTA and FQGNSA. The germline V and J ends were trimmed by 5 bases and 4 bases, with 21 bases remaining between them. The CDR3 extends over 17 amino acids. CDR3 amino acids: CASSPMGGSVRYNEQFF. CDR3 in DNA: TGTGCCAGCAGCCCTATGGGTGGGTCGGTGAGGTACAATGAGCAGTTCTTC.

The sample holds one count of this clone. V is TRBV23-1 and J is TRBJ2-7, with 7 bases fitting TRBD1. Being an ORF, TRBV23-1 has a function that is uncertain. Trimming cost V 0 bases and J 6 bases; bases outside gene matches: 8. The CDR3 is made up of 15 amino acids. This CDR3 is CASSQSWQGVIEQYF. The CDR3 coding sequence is TGCGCCAGCAGTCAATCCTGGCAGGGGGTTATCGAGCAGTACTTC.

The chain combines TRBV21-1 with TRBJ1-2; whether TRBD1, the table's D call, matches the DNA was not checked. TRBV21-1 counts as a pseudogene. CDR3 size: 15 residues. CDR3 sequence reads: CASSDETGPLNGYTF. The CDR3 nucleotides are TGTGCCAGCAGCGACGAGACAGGGCCTTTAAATGGCTACACCTTC.

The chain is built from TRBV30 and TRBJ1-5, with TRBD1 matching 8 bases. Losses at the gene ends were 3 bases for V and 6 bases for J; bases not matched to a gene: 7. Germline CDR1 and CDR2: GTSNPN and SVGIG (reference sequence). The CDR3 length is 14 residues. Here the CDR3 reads CAWRSPGGCQPQHF. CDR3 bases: TGTGCCTGGAGAAGCCCAGGGGGCTGTCAGCCCCAGCATTTT.

This chain's CDR3 is CASSDQGGDQPQHF. In DNA form, the CDR3 reads TGTGCCAGCAGTGATCAGGGCGGGGATCAGCCCCAGCATTTT. The chain combines TRBV6-4 with TRBJ1-5; the D gene is possibly TRBD1 (5 bases). CDR3 length equals 14 residues. V gave up 3 bases and J gave up 5 bases, with 11 bases separating them. Germline V gene data show CDR1 as MRHNA and CDR2 as SNTAGT.

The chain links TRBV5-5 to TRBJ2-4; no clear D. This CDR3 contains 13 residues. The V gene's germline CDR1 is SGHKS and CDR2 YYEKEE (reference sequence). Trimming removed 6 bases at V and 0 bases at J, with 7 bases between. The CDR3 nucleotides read TGTGCCAGCATGGAGTTAGCCAAAAACATTCAGTACTTC. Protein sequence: CASMELAKNIQYF.

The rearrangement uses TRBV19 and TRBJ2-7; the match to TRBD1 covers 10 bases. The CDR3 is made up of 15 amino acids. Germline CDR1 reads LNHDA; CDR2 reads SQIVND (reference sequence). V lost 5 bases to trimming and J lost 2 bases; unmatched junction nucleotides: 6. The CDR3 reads CASSFRDRGTYEQYF. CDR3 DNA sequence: TGTGCCAGTAGTTTCCGGGACAGGGGTACCTACGAGCAGTACTTC.

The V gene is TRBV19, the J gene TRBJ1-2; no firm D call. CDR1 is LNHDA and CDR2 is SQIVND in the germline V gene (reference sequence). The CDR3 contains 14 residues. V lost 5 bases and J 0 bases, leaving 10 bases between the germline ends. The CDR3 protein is CASSFGTANYGYTF. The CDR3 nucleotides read TGTGCCAGTAGTTTCGGAACAGCTAACTATGGCTACACCTTC.